Presented here are 2 T cell receptor beta chains from one specimen sequenced in a study of T cells in tuberculosis. Libraries were prepared by immunoSEQ multiplex PCR; TCRdb keeps only in-frame clonotypes and omits some of them. The sample gives approximately 30,000 clones, 97% of which show up once; 6.2% is in the top ten. The specimen sequenced was PBMCs. The receptors were gathered from a donor aged 10-30 years with latent tuberculosis or without tuberculosis infection.

This clone was detected only once. J is TRBJ1-2 and V is TRBV25-1; 7 bases align to TRBD1. With V trimmed by 5 bases and J by 4 bases, 7 bases remained unmatched. Germline values: CDR1 MGHDK, CDR2 SYGVNS. The CDR3 totals 14 residues. CDR3 DNA: TGTGCCAGCAGTCCACAGGGGTCTGCCTATGGCTACACCTTC. Amino acids: CASSPQGSAYGYTF.

The V gene is TRBV6-1, the J gene TRBJ2-2; no firm D call. This CDR3 has 13 residues. Germline values: CDR1 MNHNS, CDR2 SASEGT. The V end was cut by 2 bases, the J end by 7 bases, with 8 bases between. The CDR3 reads CASSENFIGELFF. The CDR3 nucleotides are TGTGCCAGCAGTGAAAATTTTATCGGGGAGCTGTTTTTT.